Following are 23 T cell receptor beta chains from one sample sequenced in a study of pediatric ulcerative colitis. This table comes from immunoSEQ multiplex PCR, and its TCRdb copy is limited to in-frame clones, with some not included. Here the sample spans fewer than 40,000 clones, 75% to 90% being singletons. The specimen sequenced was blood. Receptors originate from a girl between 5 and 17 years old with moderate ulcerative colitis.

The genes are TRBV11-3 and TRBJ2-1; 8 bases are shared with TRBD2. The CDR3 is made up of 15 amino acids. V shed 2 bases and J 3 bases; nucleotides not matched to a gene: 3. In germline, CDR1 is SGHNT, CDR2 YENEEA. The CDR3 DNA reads TGTGCCAGCAGCTTAAGGAGCGGGGGCTACAATGAGCAGTTCTTC. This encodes CASSLRSGGYNEQFF.

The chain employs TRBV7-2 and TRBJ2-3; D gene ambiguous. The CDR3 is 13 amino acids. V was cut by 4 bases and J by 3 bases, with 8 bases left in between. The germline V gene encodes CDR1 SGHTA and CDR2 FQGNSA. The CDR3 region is CASSYGGTDTQYF. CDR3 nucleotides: TGTGCCAGCAGCTACGGTGGTACAGATACGCAGTATTTT.

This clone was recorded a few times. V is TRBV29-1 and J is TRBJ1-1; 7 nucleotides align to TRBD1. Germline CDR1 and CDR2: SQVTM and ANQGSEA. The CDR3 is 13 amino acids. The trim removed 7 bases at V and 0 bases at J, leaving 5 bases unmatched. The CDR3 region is CSAARGMNTEAFF. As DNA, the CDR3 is TGCAGCGCTGCCAGGGGGATGAACACTGAAGCTTTCTTT.

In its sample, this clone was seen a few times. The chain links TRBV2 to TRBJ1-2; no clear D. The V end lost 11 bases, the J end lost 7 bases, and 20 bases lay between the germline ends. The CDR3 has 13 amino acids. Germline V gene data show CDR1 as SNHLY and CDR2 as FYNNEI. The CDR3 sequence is CAGQEARSGGYTF. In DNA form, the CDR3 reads TGTGCCGGTCAGGAGGCGCGCTCGGGTGGCTACACCTTC.

In DNA, the CDR3 is TGTGCCAGCGATCGCGGACTGACCGGGGAGCTGTTTTTT. It codes for CASDRGLTGELFF. The chain combines TRBV2 with TRBJ2-2; possibly TRBD2 for D (5 bases). Trimming pared 8 bases from V and 5 bases from J, leaving 12 bases between. The length of the CDR3 is 13 residues. The germline gives CDR1 SNHLY, CDR2 FYNNEI.

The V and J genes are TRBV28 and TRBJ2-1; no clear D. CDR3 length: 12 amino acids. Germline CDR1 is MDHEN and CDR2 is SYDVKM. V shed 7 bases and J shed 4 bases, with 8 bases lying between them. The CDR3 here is CASTLGYNEQFF. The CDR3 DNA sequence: TGTGCCAGCACTCTAGGGTACAATGAGCAGTTCTTC.

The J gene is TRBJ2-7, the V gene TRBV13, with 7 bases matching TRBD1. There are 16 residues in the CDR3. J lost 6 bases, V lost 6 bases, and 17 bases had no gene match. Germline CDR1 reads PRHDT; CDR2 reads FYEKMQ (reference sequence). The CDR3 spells CASSEGLRQGKGEQYF. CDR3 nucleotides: TGTGCCAGCAGTGAAGGCCTCCGACAGGGAAAGGGCGAGCAGTACTTC.

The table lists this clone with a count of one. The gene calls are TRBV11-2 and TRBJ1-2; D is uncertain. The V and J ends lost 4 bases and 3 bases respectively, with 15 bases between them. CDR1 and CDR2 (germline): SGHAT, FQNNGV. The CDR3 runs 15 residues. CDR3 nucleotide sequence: TGTGCCAGCAGCTCTTTTATGGTGGACCACTATGGCTACACCTTC. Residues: CASSSFMVDHYGYTF.

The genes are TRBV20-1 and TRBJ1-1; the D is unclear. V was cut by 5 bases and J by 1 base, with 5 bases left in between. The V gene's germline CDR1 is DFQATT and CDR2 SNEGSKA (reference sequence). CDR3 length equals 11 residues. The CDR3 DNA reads TGCAGTGCTGGTTGGAACACTGAAGCTTTCTTT. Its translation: CSAGWNTEAFF.

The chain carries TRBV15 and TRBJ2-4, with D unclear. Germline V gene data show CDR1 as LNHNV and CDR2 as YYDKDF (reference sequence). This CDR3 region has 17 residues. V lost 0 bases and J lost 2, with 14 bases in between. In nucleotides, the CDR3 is TGTGCCACCAGCAGAGACCTCGTGCAGGTTTCCAAAAACATTCAGTACTTC. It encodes CATSRDLVQVSKNIQYF.

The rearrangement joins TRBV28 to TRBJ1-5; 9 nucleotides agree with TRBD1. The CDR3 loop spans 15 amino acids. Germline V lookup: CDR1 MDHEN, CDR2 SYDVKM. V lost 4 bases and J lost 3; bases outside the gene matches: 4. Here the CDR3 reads CASSYGDRANQPQHF. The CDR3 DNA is TGTGCCAGCAGTTATGGGGACAGGGCCAATCAGCCCCAGCATTTT.

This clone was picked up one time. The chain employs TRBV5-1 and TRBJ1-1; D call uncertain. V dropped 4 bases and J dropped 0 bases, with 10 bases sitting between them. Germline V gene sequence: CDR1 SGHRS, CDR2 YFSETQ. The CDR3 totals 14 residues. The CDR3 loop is CASSPGGLNTEAFF. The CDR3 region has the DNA TGCGCCAGCAGCCCAGGTGGACTGAACACTGAAGCTTTCTTT.

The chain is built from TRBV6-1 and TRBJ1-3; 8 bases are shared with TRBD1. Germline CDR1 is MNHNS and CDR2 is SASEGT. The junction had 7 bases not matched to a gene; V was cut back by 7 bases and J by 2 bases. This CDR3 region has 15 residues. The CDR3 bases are TGTGCCAGCACCTCGACAGGGGAGACTGGAAACACCATATATTTT. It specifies CASTSTGETGNTIYF.

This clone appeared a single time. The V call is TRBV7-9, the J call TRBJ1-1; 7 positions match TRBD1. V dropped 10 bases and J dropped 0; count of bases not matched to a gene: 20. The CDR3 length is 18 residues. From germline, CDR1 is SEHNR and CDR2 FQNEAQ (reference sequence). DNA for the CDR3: TGTGCCACTCGACTTATAAGGGGGCAGGGCCCTATGAACACTGAAGCTTTCTTT. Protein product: CATRLIRGQGPMNTEAFF.

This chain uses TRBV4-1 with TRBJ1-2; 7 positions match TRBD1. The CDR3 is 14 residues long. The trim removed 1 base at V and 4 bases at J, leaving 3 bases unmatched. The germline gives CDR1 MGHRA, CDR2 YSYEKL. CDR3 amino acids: CASSQGTGPYGYTF. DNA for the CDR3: TGCGCCAGCAGCCAAGGGACAGGACCCTATGGCTACACCTTC.

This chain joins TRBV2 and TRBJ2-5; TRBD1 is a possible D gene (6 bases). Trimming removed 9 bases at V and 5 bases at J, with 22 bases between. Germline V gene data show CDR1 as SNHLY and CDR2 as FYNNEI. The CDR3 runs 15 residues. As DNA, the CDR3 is TGTGCCAGTACCGCCTTAACAGGGATCGGTGAGACCCAGTACTTC. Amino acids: CASTALTGIGETQYF.

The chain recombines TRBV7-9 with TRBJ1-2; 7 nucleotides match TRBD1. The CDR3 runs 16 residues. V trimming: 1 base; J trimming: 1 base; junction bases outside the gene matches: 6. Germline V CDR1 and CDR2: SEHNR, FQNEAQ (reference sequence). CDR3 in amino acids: CASSLGTGPLNYGYTF. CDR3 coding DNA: TGTGCCAGCAGCTTAGGGACAGGACCGCTTAACTATGGCTACACCTTC.

This CDR3 is CATFSSVNGVWGLDTQYF. DNA for the CDR3: TGTGCCACCTTTTCCTCAGTTAATGGGGTCTGGGGCCTCGATACGCAGTATTTT. The chain uses TRBV27 and TRBJ2-3; possibly TRBD1 for D (5 bases). CDR1 is MNHEY, CDR2 SMNVEV, per germline (reference sequence). The CDR3 has 18 residues. The V gene lost 10 bases and the J gene lost 6 bases, with 32 bases spanning the gap.

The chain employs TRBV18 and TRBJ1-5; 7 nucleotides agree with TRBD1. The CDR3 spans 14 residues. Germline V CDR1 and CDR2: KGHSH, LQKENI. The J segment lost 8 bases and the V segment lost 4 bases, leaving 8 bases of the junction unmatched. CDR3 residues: CASSLQGRGEPQHF. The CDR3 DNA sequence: TGTGCCAGCTCACTACAGGGGCGGGGGGAGCCCCAGCATTTT.

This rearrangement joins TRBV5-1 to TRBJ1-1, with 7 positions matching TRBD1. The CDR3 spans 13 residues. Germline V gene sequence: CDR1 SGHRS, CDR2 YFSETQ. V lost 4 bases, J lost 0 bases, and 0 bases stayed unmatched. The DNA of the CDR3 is TGCGCCAGCAGCGACAGGGTGAACACTGAAGCTTTCTTT. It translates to CASSDRVNTEAFF.

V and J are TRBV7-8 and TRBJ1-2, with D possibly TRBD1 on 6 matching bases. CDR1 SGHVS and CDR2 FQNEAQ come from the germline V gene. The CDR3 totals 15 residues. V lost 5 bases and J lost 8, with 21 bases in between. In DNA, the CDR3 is TGTGCCAGCAGCCCAGAGGGATCCGGGGGACAAGGCTACACCTTC. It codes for CASSPEGSGGQGYTF.

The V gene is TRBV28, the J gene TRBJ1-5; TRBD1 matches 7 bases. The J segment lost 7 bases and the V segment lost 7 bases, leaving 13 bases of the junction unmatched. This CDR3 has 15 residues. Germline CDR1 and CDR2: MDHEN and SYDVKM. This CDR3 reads CASTTGGGGRQPQHF. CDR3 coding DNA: TGTGCCAGCACCACGGGGGGAGGGGGCAGGCAGCCCCAGCATTTT.

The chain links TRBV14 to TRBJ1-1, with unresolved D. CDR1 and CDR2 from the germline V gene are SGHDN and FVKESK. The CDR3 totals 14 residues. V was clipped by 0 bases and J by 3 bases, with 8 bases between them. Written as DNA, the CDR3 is TGTGCCAGCAGCCAAGAGGGCCCCTACACTGAAGCTTTCTTT. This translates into CASSQEGPYTEAFF.